These T cell receptor beta chains were read from a single sample in a study of OX40 agonist ivuxolimab in advanced cancers. Profiled with immunoSEQ multiplex PCR; TCRdb holds only in-frame clones, not every one. The data hold 60,000 to 85,000 clones, with 70% to 80% observed a single time. The source material was CD4+ or CD8+ T cells sorted from blood, sampled in a trial of the OX40 agonist ivuxolimab. Every receptor here comes from an adult with an advanced solid tumor such as melanoma, head and neck, liver or kidney cancer. The CDR3 runs from the conserved cysteine through the conserved F or W. Fields, in order: CDR3 DNA, CDR3 protein, clone size, D gene, J gene, V gene. The D gene is left open where the match is weak. Only some rows state a clone size, as once, few, many or a class for expanded clones.

cdr3_nt: TGTGCCAGCAGCTTGGGTCGGGGTAACGGTTCACCCCTCCACTTT
cdr3_aa: CASSLGRGNGSPLHF
clone_size: .
d_call: .
j_call: TRBJ1-6
v_call: TRBV5-6

cdr3_nt: TGTGCTAGCAGCTTAGGGCTAGACAGCCAAGAGACCCAGTACTTC
cdr3_aa: CASSLGLDSQETQYF
clone_size: .
d_call: .
j_call: TRBJ2-5
v_call: TRBV7-7

cdr3_nt: TGTGCCAGCAGTTTATCAGGCAGGGCTCTCACTGGAAACACCATATATTTT
cdr3_aa: CASSLSGRALTGNTIYF
clone_size: .
d_call: .
j_call: TRBJ1-3
v_call: TRBV27

cdr3_nt: TGTGCCAGCAGGGACAGGCCGAACACTGAAGCTTTCTTT
cdr3_aa: CASRDRPNTEAFF
clone_size: once
d_call: TRBD1
j_call: TRBJ1-1
v_call: TRBV6-1

cdr3_nt: TGCGCCAGCACCCTCGGTCGGGGCAATGAGCAGTTCTTC
cdr3_aa: CASTLGRGNEQFF
clone_size: .
d_call: .
j_call: TRBJ2-1
v_call: TRBV5-1

cdr3_nt: TGTGCCTGGAGTGTAGGGACTAATCAGCCCCAGCATTTT
cdr3_aa: CAWSVGTNQPQHF
clone_size: few
d_call: .
j_call: TRBJ1-5
v_call: TRBV30

cdr3_nt: TGCGCCAGCAGCTGGGTTATGAACACTGAAGCTTTCTTT
cdr3_aa: CASSWVMNTEAFF
clone_size: .
d_call: .
j_call: TRBJ1-1
v_call: TRBV5-1

cdr3_nt: TGTGCCAGCAGCTTGTTGCAGGGATCCTACGAGCAGTACTTC
cdr3_aa: CASSLLQGSYEQYF
clone_size: .
d_call: .
j_call: TRBJ2-7
v_call: TRBV5-5

cdr3_nt: TGTGCCAGCAGCTTAGATTCGGGGACAGACCTGTACAATGAGCAGTTCTTC
cdr3_aa: CASSLDSGTDLYNEQFF
clone_size: .
d_call: TRBD1
j_call: TRBJ2-1
v_call: TRBV11-2

cdr3_nt: TGTGCCAGCAGTTTAATCGGCTATGGCTACACCTTC
cdr3_aa: CASSLIGYGYTF
clone_size: .
d_call: .
j_call: TRBJ1-2
v_call: TRBV28

cdr3_nt: TGTGCCAGTAGTATTGGGGCAGGGGTGACCTACGAGCAGTACTTC
cdr3_aa: CASSIGAGVTYEQYF
clone_size: .
d_call: .
j_call: TRBJ2-7
v_call: TRBV19

cdr3_nt: TGTGCCAGCAGCTCCGCAGGAGTGGTAGGGGTCGAAAAACTGTTTTTT
cdr3_aa: CASSSAGVVGVEKLFF
clone_size: few
d_call: .
j_call: TRBJ1-4
v_call: TRBV11-2

cdr3_nt: TGTGCCAGCAGCTTGACTAGGAGGACGGATAGCAATCAGCCCCAGCATTTT
cdr3_aa: CASSLTRRTDSNQPQHF
clone_size: .
d_call: .
j_call: TRBJ1-5
v_call: TRBV5-6

cdr3_nt: TGTGCCAGCACCCCACCCTCCCGTGAGCAGTTCTTC
cdr3_aa: CASTPPSREQFF
clone_size: .
d_call: .
j_call: TRBJ2-1
v_call: TRBV11-2

cdr3_nt: TGTGCCAGCAGTTACTCCCCGGGTTCCTCTGGAAACACCATATATTTT
cdr3_aa: CASSYSPGSSGNTIYF
clone_size: .
d_call: .
j_call: TRBJ1-3
v_call: TRBV6-5

cdr3_nt: TGCAGCGTTGTTCAGAAATCTGGGGCCAACGTCCTGACTTTC
cdr3_aa: CSVVQKSGANVLTF
clone_size: .
d_call: .
j_call: TRBJ2-6
v_call: TRBV29-1

cdr3_nt: TGTGCCAGCAGCAAGGGACAGACCTACGAGCAGTACTTC
cdr3_aa: CASSKGQTYEQYF
clone_size: many
d_call: TRBD1
j_call: TRBJ2-7
v_call: TRBV9

cdr3_nt: TGTGCCAGCAACCGCCGGGCCAATCCCTACGAGCAGTACTTC
cdr3_aa: CASNRRANPYEQYF
clone_size: .
d_call: .
j_call: TRBJ2-7
v_call: TRBV7-2

cdr3_nt: TGTGCCAGCTCCCCTTCGATCGACTACGAGCAGTACTTC
cdr3_aa: CASSPSIDYEQYF
clone_size: few
d_call: .
j_call: TRBJ2-7
v_call: TRBV18

cdr3_nt: TGCGCCAGCAGCGGGGGAAGGGTCGAAGAGCAGTTCTTC
cdr3_aa: CASSGGRVEEQFF
clone_size: .
d_call: .
j_call: TRBJ2-1
v_call: TRBV5-1

cdr3_nt: TGTGCCAGCAGTTACCGGGCGACCGCCTACAATGAGCAGTTCTTC
cdr3_aa: CASSYRATAYNEQFF
clone_size: .
d_call: .
j_call: TRBJ2-1
v_call: TRBV6-5

cdr3_nt: TGTGCCAGCAGTACACAGGGGGCCGGCAATCAGCCCCAGCATTTT
cdr3_aa: CASSTQGAGNQPQHF
clone_size: .
d_call: TRBD1
j_call: TRBJ1-5
v_call: TRBV6-5

cdr3_nt: TGTGCCAGCAGCTTAGGCCCGTGGTCCGGTGAAGCTTTCTTT
cdr3_aa: CASSLGPWSGEAFF
clone_size: .
d_call: .
j_call: TRBJ1-1
v_call: TRBV7-6

cdr3_nt: TGTGCCAGTAGTATAGATTTCACAGCTACTAACTATGGCTACACCTTC
cdr3_aa: CASSIDFTATNYGYTF
clone_size: .
d_call: .
j_call: TRBJ1-2
v_call: TRBV19

cdr3_nt: TGTGCCAGCAGCCTAAACAGGGGGGCCAATGAAAAACTGTTTTTT
cdr3_aa: CASSLNRGANEKLFF
clone_size: .
d_call: TRBD1
j_call: TRBJ1-4
v_call: TRBV5-6

cdr3_nt: TGTGCCAGCAGTTTCTCAGGGGGCTCCTACGAGCAGTACTTC
cdr3_aa: CASSFSGGSYEQYF
clone_size: .
d_call: TRBD1
j_call: TRBJ2-7
v_call: TRBV27